This T cell receptor (beta chain) was sequenced during a study of PD-1 blockade in classical Hodgkin lymphoma. The repertoire was sequenced with immunoSEQ multiplex PCR; TCRdb's copy has only in-frame clones and lacks some. The repertoire holds about 21,000 clones, with approximately 85% as singletons. Looked up from germline, CDR1 is MGHDK and CDR2 is SYGVNS. This CDR3 has 14 amino acids. Trimming pared 1 base from V and 1 base from J, leaving 7 bases between. As to this clone: Its specificity is not known.

The sample's time point: cycle 4 day 1 (C4D1), after around six weeks of nivolumab. All the patients suffered relapse after autologous stem cell transplantation, and brentuximab vedotin exposure differed. Whole-study results and caveats: According to reports, newly diagnosed patients had lower baseline TCR diversity than healthy donors, and relapsed/refractory patients had lower baseline TCR diversity still. Nivolumab starters within 1 year of ASCT were excluded.

The starting material was peripheral blood mononuclear cells (PBMCs), obtained before the fourth cycle of nivolumab. The receptor was isolated from a human donor with classical Hodgkin lymphoma. This chain uses TRBV25-1 with TRBJ1-1; a possible D gene is TRBD1 (5 bases). CDR3 DNA sequence: TGTGCCAGCAGTGAATGGGGGACGAACACTGAAGCTTTCTTT. It is translated as CASSEWGTNTEAFF.